Below, 7 T cell receptor beta chains from the same sample are listed, as sequenced in a study of blood T cell repertoires in COVID-19. Generated by immunoSEQ multiplex PCR, the TCRdb table keeps only in-frame clones and is missing some. The sample contains approximately 90,000 clones, around 85% of which appear only once. The specimen was peripheral blood. The origin of the receptors is a man aged 60 to 75 with acute or convalescent COVID-19.

The chain is built from TRBV16 and TRBJ1-6; D is undetermined. The CDR3 is 13 residues long. CDR1 is KGHSY, CDR2 FQNENV, per germline. Trimming took 2 bases from V and 8 from J, leaving 7 bases between them. This CDR3 is CASSQREYSPLHF. The CDR3 nucleotides are TGTGCCAGCAGCCAACGGGAATATTCACCCCTCCACTTT.

The rearrangement joins TRBV30 to TRBJ2-2; tentative D call: TRBD2 (7 bases). Germline V CDR1 and CDR2: GTSNPN, SVGIG (reference sequence). The CDR3 totals 16 residues. The ends were cut back, 4 bases at V and 1 base at J, with 16 bases in the middle. The CDR3 is CAWTRGATLNTGELFF. CDR3 coding DNA: TGTGCCTGGACTCGGGGGGCCACGTTGAACACCGGGGAGCTGTTTTTT.

The chain recombines TRBV5-4 with TRBJ2-1; D perhaps matches TRBD1 (5 bases). Germline values: CDR1 SGHNT, CDR2 YYREEE (reference sequence). Trimming stripped 0 bases from V and 1 base from J, with 14 bases between. The CDR3 sequence is 17 residues long. The CDR3, as DNA: TGTGCCAGCAGCTTGGCCTCAGGGTTTTCGTCCTACAATGAGCAGTTCTTC. Translating it yields CASSLASGFSSYNEQFF. The complete variable domain, with remaining parts taken from reference TRBV5-4 and TRBJ2-1, reads ETGVTQSPTHLIKTRGQQVTLRCSSQSGHNTVSWYQQALGQGPQFIFQYYREEENGRGNFPPRFSGLQFPNYSSELNVNALELDDSALYLCASSLASGFSSYNEQFFGPGTRLTVL.

The chain links TRBV3-1 (or the pseudogene TRBV3-2) to TRBJ1-1, with D perhaps TRBD1 (5 bases). The CDR3 spans 14 residues. Germline V gene data show CDR1 as LGHDT and CDR2 as YNNKEL (reference sequence). Trimming pared 1 base from V and 4 bases from J, leaving 10 bases between. Here the CDR3 DNA reads TGTGCCAGCAGCCAAGGGGGGGGACGCACTGAAGCTTTCTTT. Its protein product is CASSQGGGRTEAFF.

V is TRBV11-2 and J is TRBJ1-5; D not resolved. This CDR3 is 12 amino acids long. Trimming took off 3 bases at V and 6 bases at J, with 6 bases between the two ends. Germline CDR1 is SGHAT and CDR2 is FQNNGV. The CDR3 DNA follows: TGTGCCAGCAGCTTCGGTGGTCAGCCCCAGCATTTT. It specifies CASSFGGQPQHF.

This clone was detected only once. The chain couples TRBV6-5 to TRBJ1-2; TRBD1 aligns across 9 bases. CDR1 and CDR2 from the germline V gene are MNHEY and SVGAGI. The trim removed 2 bases at V and 4 bases at J, leaving 2 bases unmatched. CDR3 length equals 14 residues. The CDR3 spells CASSYRTGAYGYTF. The CDR3 DNA is TGTGCCAGCAGTTACCGGACAGGGGCCTATGGCTACACCTTC.

The chain carries TRBV19 and TRBJ1-4; TRBD1 matches at 7 bases. The V gene's germline CDR1 is LNHDA and CDR2 SQIVND (reference sequence). The CDR3 runs 18 residues. The junction had 17 bases not matched to a gene; V was cut back by 6 bases and J by 4 bases. The CDR3 sequence is CASSYRGVPGPYNEKLFF. The CDR3, as DNA: TGTGCCAGTAGCTACAGGGGAGTTCCGGGCCCATATAATGAAAAACTGTTTTTT. Combining the CDR3 with reference TRBV19 and TRBJ1-4 gives the whole variable domain DGGITQSPKYLFRKEGQNVTLSCEQNLNHDAMYWYRQDPGQGLRLIYYSQIVNDFQKGDIAEGYSVSREKKESFPLTVTSAQKNPTAFYLCASSYRGVPGPYNEKLFFGSGTQLSVL.